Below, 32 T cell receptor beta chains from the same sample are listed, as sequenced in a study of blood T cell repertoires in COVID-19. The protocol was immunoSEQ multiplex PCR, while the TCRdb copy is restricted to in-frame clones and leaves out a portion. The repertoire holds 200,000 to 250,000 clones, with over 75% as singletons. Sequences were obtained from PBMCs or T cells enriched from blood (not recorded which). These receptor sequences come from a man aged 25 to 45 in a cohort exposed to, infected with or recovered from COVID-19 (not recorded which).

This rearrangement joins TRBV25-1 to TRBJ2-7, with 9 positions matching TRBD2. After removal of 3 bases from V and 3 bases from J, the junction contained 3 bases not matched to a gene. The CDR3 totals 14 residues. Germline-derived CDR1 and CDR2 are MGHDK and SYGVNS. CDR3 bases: TGTGCCAGCAGTGAGTCTAGCGGGAACTACGAGCAGTACTTC. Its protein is CASSESSGNYEQYF.

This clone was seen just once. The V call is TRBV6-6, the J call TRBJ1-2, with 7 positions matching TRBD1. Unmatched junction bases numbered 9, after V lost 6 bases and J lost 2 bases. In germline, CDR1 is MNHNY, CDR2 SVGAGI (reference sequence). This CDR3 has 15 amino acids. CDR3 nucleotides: TGTGCCAGCAGCCCCTCGGACAGGCTAAACTATGGCTACACCTTC. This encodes CASSPSDRLNYGYTF.

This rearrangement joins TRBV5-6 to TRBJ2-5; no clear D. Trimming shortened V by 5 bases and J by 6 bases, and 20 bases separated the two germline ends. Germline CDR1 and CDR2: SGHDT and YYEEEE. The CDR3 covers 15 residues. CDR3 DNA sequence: TGTGCCAGCAGGAGAGTAGCCCTCGAAGGAAAGACCCAGTACTTC. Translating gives CASRRVALEGKTQYF.

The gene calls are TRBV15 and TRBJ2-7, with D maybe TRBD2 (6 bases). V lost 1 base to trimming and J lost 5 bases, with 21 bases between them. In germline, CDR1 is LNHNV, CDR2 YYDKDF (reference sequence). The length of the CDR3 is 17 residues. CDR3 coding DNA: TGTGCCACCAGCAGAGTCATTAAGGGACTTCCTGACAACGAGCAGTACTTC. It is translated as CATSRVIKGLPDNEQYF.

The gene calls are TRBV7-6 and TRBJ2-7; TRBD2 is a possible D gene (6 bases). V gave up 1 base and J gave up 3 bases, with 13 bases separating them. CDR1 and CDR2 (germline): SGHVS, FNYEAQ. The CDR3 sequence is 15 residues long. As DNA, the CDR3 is TGTGCCAGCAGCTTAGATCGGGGGACCAACTACGAGCAGTACTTC. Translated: CASSLDRGTNYEQYF.

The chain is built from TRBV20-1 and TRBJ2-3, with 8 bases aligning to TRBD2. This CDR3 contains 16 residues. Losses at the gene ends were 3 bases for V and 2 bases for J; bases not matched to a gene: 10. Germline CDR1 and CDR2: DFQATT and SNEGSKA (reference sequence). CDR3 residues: CSASPLEREYTDTQYF. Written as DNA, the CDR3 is TGCAGTGCTAGTCCCCTGGAGCGGGAGTACACAGATACGCAGTATTTT.

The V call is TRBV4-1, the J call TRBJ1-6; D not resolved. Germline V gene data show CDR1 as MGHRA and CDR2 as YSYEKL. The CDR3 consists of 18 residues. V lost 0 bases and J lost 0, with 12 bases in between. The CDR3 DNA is TGCGCCAGCAGCCAAGACCCCGGGTCGAGCTCCTATAATTCACCCCTCCACTTT. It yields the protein CASSQDPGSSSYNSPLHF.

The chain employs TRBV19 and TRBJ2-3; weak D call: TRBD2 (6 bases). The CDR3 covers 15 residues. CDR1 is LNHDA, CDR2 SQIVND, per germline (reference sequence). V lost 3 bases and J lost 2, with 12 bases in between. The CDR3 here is CASSMSGGLTDTQYF. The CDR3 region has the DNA TGTGCCAGTAGTATGTCCGGAGGGCTCACAGATACGCAGTATTTT.

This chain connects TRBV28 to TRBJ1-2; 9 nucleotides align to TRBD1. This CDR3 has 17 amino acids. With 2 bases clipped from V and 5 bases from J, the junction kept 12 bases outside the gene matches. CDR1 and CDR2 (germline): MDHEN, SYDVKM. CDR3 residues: CASSLPHLGQGGYGYTF. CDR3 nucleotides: TGTGCCAGCAGTTTACCCCACCTGGGACAGGGCGGATATGGCTACACCTTC.

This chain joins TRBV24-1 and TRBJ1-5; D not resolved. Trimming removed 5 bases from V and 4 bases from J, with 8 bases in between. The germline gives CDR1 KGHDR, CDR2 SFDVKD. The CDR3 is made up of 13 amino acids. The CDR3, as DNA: TGTGCCACCAGTGTCGGTCGAAATCAGCCCCAGCATTTT. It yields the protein CATSVGRNQPQHF.

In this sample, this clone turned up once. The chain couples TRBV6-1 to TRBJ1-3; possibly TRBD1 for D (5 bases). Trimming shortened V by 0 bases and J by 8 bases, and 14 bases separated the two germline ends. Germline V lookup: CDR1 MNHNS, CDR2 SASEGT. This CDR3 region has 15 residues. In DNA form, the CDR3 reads TGTGCCAGCAGTGAAGCCGACGGCCAAGGGGACACCATATATTTT. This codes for CASSEADGQGDTIYF.

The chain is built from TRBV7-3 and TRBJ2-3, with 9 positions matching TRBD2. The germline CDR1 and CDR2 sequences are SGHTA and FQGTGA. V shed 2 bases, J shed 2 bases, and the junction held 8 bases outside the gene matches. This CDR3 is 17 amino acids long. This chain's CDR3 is CASSLRGSGSLTDTQYF. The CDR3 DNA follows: TGTGCCAGCAGCTTACGGGGTAGCGGGAGCCTCACAGATACGCAGTATTTT.

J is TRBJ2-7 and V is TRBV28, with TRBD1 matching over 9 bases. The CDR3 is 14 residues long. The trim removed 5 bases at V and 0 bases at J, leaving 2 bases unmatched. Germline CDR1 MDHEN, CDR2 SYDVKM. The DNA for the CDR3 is TGTGCCAGCAGTATGACAGGGGGCTCCTACGAGCAGTACTTC. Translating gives CASSMTGGSYEQYF.

CDR3 in amino acids: CASSYTGTGAPDTQYF. The CDR3 DNA reads as TGTGCCAGCAGCTACACCGGGACAGGGGCCCCGGATACGCAGTATTTT. The chain joins TRBV7-8 to TRBJ2-3, with 10 bases fitting TRBD1. Germline V gene lookup returns CDR1 SGHVS and CDR2 FQNEAQ. The J segment lost 6 bases and the V segment lost 4 bases, leaving 10 bases of the junction unmatched. This CDR3 comprises 16 residues.

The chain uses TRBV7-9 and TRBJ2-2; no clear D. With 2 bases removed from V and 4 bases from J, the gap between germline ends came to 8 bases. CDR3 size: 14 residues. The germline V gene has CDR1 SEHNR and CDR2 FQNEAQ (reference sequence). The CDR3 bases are TGTGCCAGCAGCTTACCGACTCGCACCGGGGAGCTGTTTTTT. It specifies CASSLPTRTGELFF. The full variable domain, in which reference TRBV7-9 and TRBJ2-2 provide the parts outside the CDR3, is DTGVSQNPRHKITKRGQNVTFRCDPISEHNRLYWYRQTLGQGPEFLTYFQNEAQLEKSRLLSDRFSAERPKGSFSTLEIQRTEQGDSAMYLCASSLPTRTGELFFGEGSRLTVL.

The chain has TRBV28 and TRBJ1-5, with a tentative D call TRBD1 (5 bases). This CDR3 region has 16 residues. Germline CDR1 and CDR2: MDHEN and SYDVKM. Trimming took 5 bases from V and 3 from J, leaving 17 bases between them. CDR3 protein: CASSQTRVLVNQPQHF. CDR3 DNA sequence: TGTGCCAGCAGTCAAACCAGGGTATTGGTCAATCAGCCCCAGCATTTT.

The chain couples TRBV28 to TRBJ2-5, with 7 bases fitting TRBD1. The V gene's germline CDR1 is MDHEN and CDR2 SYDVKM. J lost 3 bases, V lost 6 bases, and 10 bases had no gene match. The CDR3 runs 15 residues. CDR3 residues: CASRQDRPDEETQYF. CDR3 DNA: TGTGCCAGCAGACAGGACAGGCCCGACGAAGAGACCCAGTACTTC.

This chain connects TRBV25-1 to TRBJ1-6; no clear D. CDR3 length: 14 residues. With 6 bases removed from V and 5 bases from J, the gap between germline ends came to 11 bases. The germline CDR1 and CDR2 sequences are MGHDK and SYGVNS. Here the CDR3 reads CASSWGGDNSPLHF. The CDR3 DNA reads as TGTGCCAGCAGCTGGGGAGGCGATAATTCACCCCTCCACTTT.

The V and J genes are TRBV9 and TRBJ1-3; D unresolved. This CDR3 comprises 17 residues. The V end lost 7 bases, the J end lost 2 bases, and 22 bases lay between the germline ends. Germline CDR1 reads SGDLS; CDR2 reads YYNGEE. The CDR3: CASGHTEKQSAGNTIYF. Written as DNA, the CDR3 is TGTGCCAGCGGTCACACAGAGAAGCAGTCGGCTGGAAACACCATATATTTT. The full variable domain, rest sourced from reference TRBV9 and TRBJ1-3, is DSGVTQTPKHLITATGQRVTLRCSPRSGDLSVYWYQQSLDQGLQFLIQYYNGEERAKGNILERFSAQQFPDLHSELNLSSLELGDSALYFCASGHTEKQSAGNTIYFGEGSWLTVV.

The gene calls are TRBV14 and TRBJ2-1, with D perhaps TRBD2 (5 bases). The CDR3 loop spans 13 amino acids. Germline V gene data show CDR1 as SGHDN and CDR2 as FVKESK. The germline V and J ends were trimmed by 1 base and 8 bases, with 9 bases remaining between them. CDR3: CASSQVTSHEQFF. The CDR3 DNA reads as TGTGCCAGCAGCCAAGTCACTAGTCATGAGCAGTTCTTC.

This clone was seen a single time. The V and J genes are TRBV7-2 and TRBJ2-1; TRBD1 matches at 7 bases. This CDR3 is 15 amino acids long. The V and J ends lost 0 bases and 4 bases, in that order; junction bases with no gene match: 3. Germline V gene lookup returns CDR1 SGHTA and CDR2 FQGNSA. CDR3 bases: TGTGCCAGCAGCTTAGCAAGGGGACAGTACAATGAGCAGTTCTTC. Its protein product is CASSLARGQYNEQFF.

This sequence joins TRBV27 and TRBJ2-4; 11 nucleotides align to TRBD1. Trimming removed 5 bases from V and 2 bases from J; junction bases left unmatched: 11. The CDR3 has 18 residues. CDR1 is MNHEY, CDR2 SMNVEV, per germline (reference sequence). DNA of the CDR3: TGTGCCAGCAGTAGTAGAGGACAGGGGGCTGGAACCAAAAACATTCAGTACTTC. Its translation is CASSSRGQGAGTKNIQYF.

CDR3 in DNA: TGTGCCAGCAGACCTCCCAAGGGGCGGGAGGGCCTCAATGAGCAGTTCTTC. It is translated as CASRPPKGREGLNEQFF. The genes are TRBV27 and TRBJ2-1, with TRBD2 matching over 9 bases. Trimming cost V 6 bases and J 6 bases; bases outside gene matches: 15. This CDR3 spans 17 amino acids. CDR1 and CDR2 from the germline V gene are MNHEY and SMNVEV (reference sequence).

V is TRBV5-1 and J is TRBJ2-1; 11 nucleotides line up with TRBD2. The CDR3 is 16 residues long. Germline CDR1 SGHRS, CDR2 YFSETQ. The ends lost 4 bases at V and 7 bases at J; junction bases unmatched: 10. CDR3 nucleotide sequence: TGCGCCAGCAGCCCCGGGGGACTAGCGGCCGAGAATGAGCAGTTCTTC. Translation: CASSPGGLAAENEQFF.

This CDR3 reads CASSPLDRAYNEQFF. In DNA, the CDR3 is TGTGCCAGCAGCCCCCTGGACAGGGCCTACAATGAGCAGTTCTTC. This chain links TRBV11-2 with TRBJ2-1, with 8 positions matching TRBD1. Germline loops: CDR1 SGHAT, CDR2 FQNNGV. V dropped 5 bases and J dropped 2; count of bases not matched to a gene: 5. The CDR3 contains 15 residues.

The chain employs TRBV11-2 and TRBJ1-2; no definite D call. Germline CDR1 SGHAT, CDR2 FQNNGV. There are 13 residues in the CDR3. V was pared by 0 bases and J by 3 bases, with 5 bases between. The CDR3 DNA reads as TGTGCCAGCAGCTTAGAACTCGACTATGGCTACACCTTC. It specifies CASSLELDYGYTF.

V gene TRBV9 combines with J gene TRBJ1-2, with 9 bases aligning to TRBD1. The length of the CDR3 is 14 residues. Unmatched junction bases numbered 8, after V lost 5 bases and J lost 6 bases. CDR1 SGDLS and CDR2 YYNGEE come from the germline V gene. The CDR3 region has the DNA TGTGCCAGCAGTAATACAGGGGGCACGAATGGCTACACCTTC. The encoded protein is CASSNTGGTNGYTF.

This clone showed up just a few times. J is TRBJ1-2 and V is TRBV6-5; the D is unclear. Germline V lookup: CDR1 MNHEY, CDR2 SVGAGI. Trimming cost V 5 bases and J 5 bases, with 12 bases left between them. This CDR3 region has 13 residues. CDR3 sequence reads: CASSTALKYGYTF. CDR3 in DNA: TGTGCCAGCAGTACTGCGCTCAAGTATGGCTACACCTTC.

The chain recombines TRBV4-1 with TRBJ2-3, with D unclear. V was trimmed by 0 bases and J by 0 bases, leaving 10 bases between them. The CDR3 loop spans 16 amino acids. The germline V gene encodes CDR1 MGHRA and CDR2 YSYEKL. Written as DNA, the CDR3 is TGCGCCAGCAGCCAAGAACTGAGTACTAGCACAGATACGCAGTATTTT. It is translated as CASSQELSTSTDTQYF.

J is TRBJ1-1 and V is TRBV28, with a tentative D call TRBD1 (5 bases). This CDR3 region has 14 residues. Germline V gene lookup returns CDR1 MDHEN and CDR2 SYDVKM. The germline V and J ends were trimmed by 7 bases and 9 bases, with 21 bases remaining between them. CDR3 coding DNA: TGTGCCAGCACCTTAATCTCAGGACACGTTCAAGCTTTCTTT. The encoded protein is CASTLISGHVQAFF.

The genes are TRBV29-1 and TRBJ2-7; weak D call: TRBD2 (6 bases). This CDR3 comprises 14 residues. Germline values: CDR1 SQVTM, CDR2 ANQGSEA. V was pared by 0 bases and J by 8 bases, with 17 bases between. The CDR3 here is CSVEDWGVEGQQYF. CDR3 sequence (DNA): TGCAGCGTTGAAGATTGGGGGGTAGAGGGACAGCAGTACTTC.

CDR3 nucleotides: TGTGCCAGCAGTCGAAGAGAGGGGGCGAGTACTGAAGCTTTCTTT. Protein sequence: CASSRREGASTEAFF. The chain recombines TRBV9 with TRBJ1-1, with 7 bases lining up with TRBD1. Unmatched junction bases numbered 12, after V lost 5 bases and J lost 5 bases. The CDR3 extends over 15 amino acids. Germline V gene lookup returns CDR1 SGDLS and CDR2 YYNGEE.